This T cell receptor (beta chain) was observed in a study of cytomegalovirus exposure and HLA in healthy donors. Study-level points and caveats: TCR beta chains numbering approximately 150 were designated cytomegalovirus-associated. Reports showed the classifier diagnosing cytomegalovirus status with high specificity and sensitivity.

Points on this clone: Its specificity is not known.

The germline V gene encodes CDR1 SGHVS and CDR2 FQNEAQ. V lost 1 base and J lost 8, with 20 bases in between. The CDR3 loop spans 17 amino acids. The study ran its PCR with 60 Vbeta and 13 Jbeta primers. Profiled with immunoSEQ multiplex PCR; TCRdb holds only in-frame clones, not every one. The repertoire has more than 85,000 clones, 69% of them found once; the top ten carry 3.2%. V gene TRBV7-8 combines with J gene TRBJ1-4, with no clear D. This TCR came from a man aged 25-45 years in good health and CMV-seronegative. Material for sequencing was PBMCs. CDR3 residues: CASSLDNGPQRTEKLFF. As DNA, the CDR3 is TGTGCCAGCAGCTTAGATAACGGACCCCAGCGGACGGAAAAACTGTTTTTT.